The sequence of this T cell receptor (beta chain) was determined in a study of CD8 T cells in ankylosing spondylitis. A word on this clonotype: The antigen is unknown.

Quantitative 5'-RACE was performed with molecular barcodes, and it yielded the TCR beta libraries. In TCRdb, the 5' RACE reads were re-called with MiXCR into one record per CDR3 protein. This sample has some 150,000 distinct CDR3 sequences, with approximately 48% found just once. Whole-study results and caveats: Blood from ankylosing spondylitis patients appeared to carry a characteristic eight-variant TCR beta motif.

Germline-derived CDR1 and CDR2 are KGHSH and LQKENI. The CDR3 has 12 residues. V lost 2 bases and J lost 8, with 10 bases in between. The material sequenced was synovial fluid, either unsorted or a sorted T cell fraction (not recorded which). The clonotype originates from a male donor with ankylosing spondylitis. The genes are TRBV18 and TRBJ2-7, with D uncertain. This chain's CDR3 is CASSPRPGKQYF. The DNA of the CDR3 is TGTGCCAGCTCACCAAGGCCCGGAAAGCAGTACTTC.